The 20 T cell receptor beta chains given below trace back to one sample, sequenced in a study of T cells expressing NK-cell markers. TCRdb reprocessed the 5' RACE reads and keeps a single row for each CDR3 protein, giving no DNA. This table lists some 460,000 distinct CDR3 sequences. Input material: blood T cells: a sorted CD56 or NKG2C T cell subset, CD4+ or CD8+ T cells, or bulk PBMC T cells (not recorded which). The receptor set was obtained from a woman between 50 and 59 years old in good health.

CDR3 protein: CASSLFPTTGTGELFF. V usage is TRBV7-2 and J usage is TRBJ2-2. This CDR3 spans 16 amino acids. Germline values: CDR1 SGHTA, CDR2 FQGNSA.

This chain connects TRBV19 to TRBJ2-4. The CDR3 sequence is 15 residues long. The germline gives CDR1 LNHDA, CDR2 SQIVND (reference sequence). The CDR3 sequence: CASRNQGLAKNIQYF.

The chain links TRBV6-5 to TRBJ2-7; no DNA is available, so the TRBD2 call from TCRdb remains unchecked. The CDR3 extends over 15 amino acids. Germline V gives CDR1 MNHEY, CDR2 SVGAGI. CDR3 sequence reads: CASSYPGLAVYEQYF.

The V gene is TRBV20-1, the J gene TRBJ2-3; with no DNA, the TCRdb D assignment of TRBD2 cannot be verified. The germline V gene has CDR1 DFQATT and CDR2 SNEGSKA (reference sequence). The CDR3 contains 13 residues. The CDR3 is CSASLGPVGTQYF.

J is TRBJ2-7 and V is TRBV20-1; TCRdb lists TRBD1, though no DNA is available to test this call. The CDR3 totals 14 residues. The V gene's germline CDR1 is DFQATT and CDR2 SNEGSKA (reference sequence). This CDR3 is CSAARSANSYEQYF.

This chain connects TRBV15 to TRBJ2-7. The CDR3 has 15 residues. CDR1 and CDR2 (germline): LNHNV, YYDKDF (reference sequence). The CDR3 here is CATSRSRISTYEQYF.

The chain couples TRBV10-1 to TRBJ2-3. From germline, CDR1 is WNHNN and CDR2 SYGVQD (reference sequence). The CDR3 runs 14 residues. The CDR3 loop reads CASSSRMNTDTQYF.

This sequence joins TRBV12-3 or TRBV12-4 and TRBJ1-1. This CDR3 region has 14 residues. This chain's CDR3 is CASSFRVENTEAFF.

This chain connects TRBV6-1 to TRBJ2-3. Germline V gene sequence: CDR1 MNHNS, CDR2 SASEGT. This CDR3 region has 16 residues. The CDR3 reads CASSEAQGISTDTQYF.

The chain carries TRBV2 and TRBJ1-1; TCRdb's D call of TRBD1 is untestable without DNA. This CDR3 comprises 15 residues. CDR1 and CDR2 from the germline V gene are SNHLY and FYNNEI. This chain's CDR3 is CASREQGAVNPEAFF.

The V and J genes are TRBV15 and TRBJ2-3. CDR3 length equals 13 residues. Germline V gene lookup returns CDR1 LNHNV and CDR2 YYDKDF (reference sequence). The chain's CDR3 is CATSRIYTDTQYF.

CDR3 residues: CASSLEARASYNEQFF. The chain uses TRBV5-1 and TRBJ2-1; TCRdb's D gene call, TRBD1, goes unchecked for lack of DNA. Germline-derived CDR1 and CDR2 are SGHRS and YFSETQ. This CDR3 has 16 residues.

V gene TRBV12-3 or TRBV12-4 combines with J gene TRBJ1-5; with no DNA, the TCRdb D assignment of TRBD1 cannot be verified. The CDR3 is made up of 15 amino acids. CDR3 sequence reads: CASSLGVVGNQPQHF.

The chain joins TRBV18 to TRBJ2-5; the TCRdb call, TRBD1, lacks DNA for checking. CDR1 and CDR2 from the germline V gene are KGHSH and LQKENI. This CDR3 has 14 amino acids. This CDR3 reads CASSPPQGMATQYF.

The chain couples TRBV5-1 to TRBJ2-2. This CDR3 spans 15 amino acids. CDR1 and CDR2 from the germline V gene are SGHRS and YFSETQ. The CDR3 here is CASSLSRVNTGELFF.

The V gene is TRBV11-2, the J gene TRBJ2-2; with no DNA, the TCRdb D assignment of TRBD1 cannot be verified. The CDR3 spans 17 residues. The germline CDR1 and CDR2 sequences are SGHAT and FQNNGV. CDR3: CASSLDWTVRLTGELFF.

The chain links TRBV24-1 to TRBJ2-5; TCRdb reports TRBD1, a call that lacks DNA to check it against. The CDR3 has 15 amino acids. Germline V gene data show CDR1 as KGHDR and CDR2 as SFDVKD. The CDR3 is CATSDGSRGGKTQYF.

This chain uses TRBV20-1 with TRBJ1-3; TCRdb returns TRBD1, unconfirmable since there is no DNA. This CDR3 is 14 amino acids long. Looked up from germline, CDR1 is DFQATT and CDR2 is SNEGSKA (reference sequence). CDR3 in amino acids: CSASDRVAGNTIYF.

This chain links TRBV6-1 with TRBJ2-1; the TCRdb D gene call, TRBD2, has no DNA to confirm it. CDR3 length equals 14 residues. Germline V gene sequence: CDR1 MNHNS, CDR2 SASEGT. The CDR3 loop reads CASREGLALDEQFF.

The genes are TRBV20-1 and TRBJ2-7; the TCRdb call, TRBD1, lacks DNA for checking. CDR3 length: 14 residues. Looked up from germline, CDR1 is DFQATT and CDR2 is SNEGSKA (reference sequence). The CDR3 region is CSAKGQDYSYEQYF.